This record looks at one TCR beta chain sequence and its context. Its cognate antigen has yet to be identified. From the germline V gene (reference sequence), CDR1 is LGHDT and CDR2 is YNNKEL. The CDR3, cysteine through phenylalanine, is 16 amino acids long. The nucleotide record is missing. The library was produced with 5' RACE. The input for every TCR library was roughly 4,000 ng of total RNA. For each sample, cDNA synthesis with SMARTScribe reverse transcriptase was split into eight separate reactions. During cDNA synthesis, template switching was used to introduce unique molecular identifiers that contained a 6-nucleotide sample barcode. TCRalpha and TCRbeta cDNA was amplified in two nested PCRs of 16 and 9 cycles, and bead purification was carried out after each PCR. Before amplification, the cDNA was both treated with uracil DNA-glycosylase and purified with the QIAquick PCR purification kit. The second PCR added Illumina TruSeq-compatible adapters along with sample-specific barcodes. Library quality and concentration were assessed using TapeStation and Qubit, and about 5 ng of each library was pooled. Pooled libraries were sequenced on an Illumina HiSeq2500 single-index Rapid Run with 2 x 100 bp reads and custom sequencing primers. The published analysis was carried out like this. MiGEC version 1.2.6 was used for UMI-based consensus assembly to correct PCR and sequencing errors. MiXCR version 2.1.1 was used for V(D)J alignment, clonotype assembly and CDR3 extraction. To normalise gene usage, clonotype sharing and MAIT/NKT TCR abundance, the analysis used the top 1000, 10 000 and 20 000 clonotypes per sample. After downsampling to 27 000 UMIs, diversity was calculated as the inverse Simpson index using the vegan R package. Paired Mann-Whitney U tests were applied to discordant twin pairs, and Benjamini-Hochberg correction was used for multiple testing. TCRdb reprocessed the sequencing reads and holds a single record per CDR3 protein sequence, with no DNA. None of the V and J calls come from the authors' own analysis; TCRdb made them. Per the sample table, the count is some 440,000 distinct CDR3 sequences. 2.4% of the sample rests with the top ten.

This sample stems from a study of monozygotic twins with inflammatory bowel disease (dated by TCRdb to the late 2010s). Regarding the research as a whole: A total of approximately 28 monozygotic twin pairs were included in the full study, comprising nine German pairs (four IBD-concordant, five IBD-discordant) and 19 IBD-discordant Danish pairs. Within discordant pairs, disease-associated traits were sought mainly by comparing IBD patients with their genetically identical healthy co-twins. Each individual had, on average, about 151 000 unique TCRalpha sequences and 181 000 unique TCRbeta sequences available for analysis.

What the study reported, not specific to this receptor: Fewer clonotypes were shared with other individuals by IBD patients than by healthy twins, most markedly in patients showing signs of disease activity. Repertoire similarity did not differ between concordant and discordant twins, which could be due to limited statistical power. No single strong signal or clonotype linked to IBD turned up in the results, so the idea that one exists was not supported. Distinction between different T cell subtypes could not be achieved in the analysis. A decrease in TCRbeta repertoire diversity, as measured by inverse Simpson index, was observed in IBD patients compared with their healthy co-twins. Background noise and inter-individual variability may have been introduced into the repertoires by the differing immunosuppressive treatments among patients.

From each donor, a roughly 2.7 ml peripheral blood sample was collected into PAXgene tubes and stored at -80 degrees C. Without any T cell sorting, total RNA was extracted from whole blood using the PAXgene blood miRNA kit on an automated QIAcube. Peripheral blood from monozygotic twin pairs who were concordant or discordant for inflammatory bowel disease underwent deep TCRalpha and TCRbeta repertoire profiling using unique molecular barcoding. Smoking habits were recorded for all twin pairs, and each individual was classified as a current, former or never smoker. The rearranged segments are TRBV3-1 and TRBJ2-7; TCRdb's assignment of TRBD2 cannot be checked, as there is no DNA. This TCR was sampled from a human donor with ulcerative colitis or Crohn's disease, or a healthy co-twin of an affected twin (not recorded which). Sequencing was performed on blood. Here the CDR3 is given as CASSQNLAGLSYEQYF.